One and the same sample provided the 31 T cell receptor beta chains below, sequenced in a study of shared clonotypes between healthy human individuals. The table came from immunoSEQ multiplex PCR; TCRdb's copy has only in-frame clones and leaves some out. The table lists millions of clones, 90% to 95% of them singletons, with 0.13% in the top ten. The sequenced sample consisted of naive CD4+ T cells sorted from blood. Subset denoted: CD45RA+ positively selected. These receptors all come from a man younger than 35 in good health.

As for this clone: The junction and the germline gene differ at one end; a read error may be behind it. V gene TRBV18 combines with J gene TRBJ1-1, with no clear D. Germline CDR1 is KGHSH and CDR2 is LQKENI. The CDR3 runs 15 residues. The CDR3 DNA reads TGTGCCAGCTCCCCACAAGGAGGGTTCGGCACTGAAGCTTTCTTT. This encodes CASSPQGGFGTEAFF.

The CDR3 region is CASSLLAGTIYNEQFF. As DNA, the CDR3 is TGTGCCAGCAGTTTACTAGCGGGAACTATCTACAATGAGCAGTTCTTC. The rearrangement uses TRBV6-6 and TRBJ2-1; 10 nucleotides line up with TRBD2. Germline V gene sequence: CDR1 MNHNY, CDR2 SVGAGI (reference sequence). This CDR3 spans 16 amino acids. After removal of 4 bases from V and 3 bases from J, the junction contained 6 bases not matched to a gene.

Of note for this clone: Other nucleotide sequences in the sample specify the same CDR3. The chain uses TRBV5-1 and TRBJ1-3; no reliable D call. V dropped 4 bases and J dropped 0 bases, with 11 bases sitting between them. The CDR3 is made up of 15 amino acids. The germline V gene has CDR1 SGHRS and CDR2 YFSETQ. CDR3 residues: CASSAGSSSGNTIYF. The CDR3 nucleotides are TGCGCCAGCAGCGCCGGGTCCTCCTCTGGAAACACCATATATTTT.

About this clone: Other DNA sequences from this sample encode an identical CDR3 as well. V gene TRBV18 combines with J gene TRBJ2-5; TRBD2 is a possible D gene (5 bases). This CDR3 has 13 residues. V lost 8 bases to trimming and J lost 1 base, with 11 bases between them. Germline assignment: CDR1 KGHSH and CDR2 LQKENI. The CDR3 region has the DNA TGTGCCAGCAGCCCGGGAACCCAAGAGACCCAGTACTTC. Amino acids: CASSPGTQETQYF.

The chain joins TRBV18 to TRBJ1-1, with TRBD1 as a possible D gene (5 bases). Germline V gives CDR1 KGHSH, CDR2 LQKENI. The CDR3 sequence is 13 residues long. Trimming left V 5 bases short and J 3 bases short, with 10 bases between. The CDR3 is CASSAAGYTEAFF. In nucleotides, the CDR3 is TGTGCCAGCTCAGCGGCAGGGTACACTGAAGCTTTCTTT. The entire variable domain, with the rest obtained from reference TRBV18 and TRBJ1-1, is as follows: NAGVMQNPRHLVRRRGQEARLRCSPMKGHSHVYWYRQLPEEGLKFMVYLQKENIIDESGMPKERFSAEFPKEGPSILRIQQVVRGDSAAYFCASSAAGYTEAFFGQGTRLTVV.

CDR3 nucleotides: TGTGCCAGCAAACAAGGTCCGAGCTCCTACGAGCAGTACTTC. Translated, it gives CASKQGPSSYEQYF. V is TRBV2 and J is TRBJ2-7; no reliable D call. CDR1 SNHLY and CDR2 FYNNEI come from the germline V gene. V was cut by 7 bases and J by 0 bases, with 13 bases left in between. There are 14 residues in the CDR3. The full variable domain, completed using reference TRBV2 and TRBJ2-7, is EPEVTQTPSHQVTQMGQEVILRCVPISNHLYFYWYRQILGQKVEFLVSFYNNEISEKSEIFDDQFSVERPDGSNFTLKIRSTKLEDSAMYFCASKQGPSSYEQYFGPGTRLTVT.

J is TRBJ2-1 and V is TRBV10-3; TRBD2 agrees at 14 bases. The CDR3 contains 19 residues. Per germline, CDR1 ENHRY and CDR2 SYGVKD. J was trimmed by 1 base and V by 9 bases; bases with no gene match: 14. The CDR3 sequence: CAMKEAGTSGSGSYNEQFF. Written as DNA, the CDR3 is TGTGCCATGAAGGAAGCAGGGACTAGCGGGAGTGGATCCTACAATGAGCAGTTCTTC.

This chain uses TRBV10-2 with TRBJ2-7; maybe TRBD2 (6 bases). With 0 bases removed from V and 5 bases from J, the gap between germline ends came to 14 bases. The length of the CDR3 is 15 residues. Germline V gives CDR1 WSHSY, CDR2 SAAADI. CDR3 sequence (DNA): TGCGCCAGCAGTGAGTCGGGGTGGGAGGCCCACGAGCAGTACTTC. Protein sequence: CASSESGWEAHEQYF.

J is TRBJ2-2 and V is TRBV7-8; D is uncertain. The V end lost 2 bases, the J end lost 5 bases, and 15 bases lay between the germline ends. The CDR3 is 16 residues long. The V gene's germline CDR1 is SGHVS and CDR2 FQNEAQ. The CDR3 DNA reads as TGTGCCAGCAGCTTAATGGGCCGGGTGTTAACCGGGGAGCTGTTTTTT. Residues: CASSLMGRVLTGELFF.

The chain is built from TRBV7-9 and TRBJ2-7; no reliable D call. The CDR3 length is 14 residues. CDR1 SEHNR and CDR2 FQNEAQ come from the germline V gene (reference sequence). The V gene lost 4 bases and the J gene lost 4 bases, with 14 bases spanning the gap. This CDR3 is CASSSLWQPYEQYF. CDR3 sequence (DNA): TGTGCCAGCAGCTCCCTTTGGCAGCCTTACGAGCAGTACTTC.

This chain uses TRBV5-1 with TRBJ2-1; the match to TRBD2 covers 10 bases. Germline loops: CDR1 SGHRS, CDR2 YFSETQ. The CDR3 runs 15 residues. With 4 bases clipped from V and 6 bases from J, the junction kept 7 bases outside the gene matches. The CDR3 region is CASSAGTSVTNEQFF. The CDR3 region has the DNA TGCGCCAGCAGCGCCGGGACTAGCGTTACCAATGAGCAGTTCTTC. Filled out from reference TRBV5-1 and TRBJ2-1, the complete variable domain reads KAGVTQTPRYLIKTRGQQVTLSCSPISGHRSVSWYQQTPGQGLQFLFEYFSETQRNKGNFPGRFSGRQFSNSRSEMNVSTLELGDSALYLCASSAGTSVTNEQFFGPGTRLTVL.

The chain joins TRBV11-3 to TRBJ2-2; D is perhaps TRBD2 (6 bases). Germline CDR1 is SGHNT and CDR2 is YENEEA. There are 15 residues in the CDR3. Deletions cut 5 bases from V and 4 bases from J, with 14 bases between. The CDR3 coding sequence is TGTGCCAGCAGCCTAGGTAGCGGCCTCACCGGGGAGCTGTTTTTT. Its translation: CASSLGSGLTGELFF. The entire variable domain, with the rest obtained from reference TRBV11-3 and TRBJ2-2, is as follows: EAGVVQSPRYKIIEKKQPVAFWCNPISGHNTLYWYLQNLGQGPELLIRYENEEAVDDSQLPKDRFSAERLKGVDSTLKIQPAELGDSAVYLCASSLGSGLTGELFFGEGSRLTVL.

This clone came up once. V is TRBV28 and J is TRBJ1-5; 8 bases are shared with TRBD1. The CDR3 is 14 amino acids. J lost 3 bases, V lost 5 bases, and 3 bases had no gene match. Looked up from germline, CDR1 is MDHEN and CDR2 is SYDVKM. Written as DNA, the CDR3 is TGTGCCAGCAGTGAGACAGGGGACAATCAGCCCCAGCATTTT. Translation: CASSETGDNQPQHF. Looking up the rest from reference TRBV28 and TRBJ1-5 gives the full variable domain: DVKVTQSSRYLVKRTGEKVFLECVQDMDHENMFWYRQDPGLGLRLIYFSYDVKMKEKGDIPEGYSVSREKKERFSLILESASTNQTSMYLCASSETGDNQPQHFGDGTRLSIL.

This chain links TRBV5-4 with TRBJ1-1, with D maybe TRBD1 (6 bases). In germline, CDR1 is SGHNT, CDR2 YYREEE (reference sequence). The V end was cut by 0 bases, the J end by 1 base, with 10 bases between. The CDR3 has 15 amino acids. The CDR3 region is CASSLGQAPNTEAFF. The CDR3 DNA reads TGTGCCAGCAGCTTGGGACAGGCCCCGAACACTGAAGCTTTCTTT.

This sequence joins TRBV6-1 and TRBJ2-3, with D unclear. The CDR3 length is 14 residues. Germline CDR1 reads MNHNS; CDR2 reads SASEGT. The V and J ends lost 2 bases and 3 bases respectively, with 9 bases between them. The CDR3 here is CASSEMAVTDTQYF. The CDR3 nucleotides read TGTGCCAGCAGTGAAATGGCGGTGACAGATACGCAGTATTTT.

The genes are TRBV6-6 and TRBJ1-5, with no clear D. Germline CDR1 reads MNHNY; CDR2 reads SVGAGI (reference sequence). This CDR3 has 14 amino acids. V lost 10 bases and J 1 base, leaving 14 bases between the germline ends. CDR3 residues: CATKTPGSNQPQHF. The DNA for the CDR3 is TGTGCCACCAAGACGCCGGGGAGCAATCAGCCCCAGCATTTT.

The V and J genes are TRBV19 and TRBJ2-3; possibly TRBD1 or TRBD2 for D (5 bases each). There are 17 residues in the CDR3. Looked up from germline, CDR1 is LNHDA and CDR2 is SQIVND (reference sequence). The ends were cut back, 3 bases at V and 3 bases at J, with 19 bases in the middle. CDR3 nucleotide sequence: TGTGCCAGTAGTATCGGGCCGTGGGGCAGGGAGACAGATACGCAGTATTTT. Translating gives CASSIGPWGRETDTQYF.

V gene TRBV6-5 combines with J gene TRBJ1-6; TRBD1 aligns across 7 bases. With 3 bases clipped from V and 7 bases from J, the junction kept 9 bases outside the gene matches. From germline, CDR1 is MNHEY and CDR2 SVGAGI. The CDR3 is 16 residues long. This chain's CDR3 is CASSYQRQGLNSPLHF. CDR3 sequence (DNA): TGTGCCAGCAGTTATCAAAGACAGGGCCTAAATTCACCCCTCCACTTT.

This clone was found once. The chain carries TRBV30 and TRBJ2-3; unclear D gene. Per the germline V gene, CDR1 is GTSNPN and CDR2 is SVGIG (reference sequence). The CDR3 consists of 13 residues. The germline V and J ends were trimmed by 4 bases and 3 bases, with 11 bases remaining between them. CDR3 DNA sequence: TGTGCCTGGATGCGGCTAGAGACAGATACGCAGTATTTT. Translated, it gives CAWMRLETDTQYF.

The V and J genes are TRBV7-2 and TRBJ2-1; TRBD2 matches 11 bases. The CDR3 is 16 amino acids. CDR1 is SGHTA, CDR2 FQGNSA, per germline. V lost 6 bases and J lost 7; bases outside the gene matches: 11. CDR3: CASRVGTSGGSNEQFF. The CDR3 nucleotides read TGTGCCAGCAGGGTAGGCACTAGCGGGGGTAGTAATGAGCAGTTCTTC.

The chain has TRBV11-2 and TRBJ2-3; the D is unclear. The CDR3 extends over 15 amino acids. The germline V gene encodes CDR1 SGHAT and CDR2 FQNNGV. V was shortened by 5 bases and J by 2 bases, with 14 bases between the two germline ends. Here the CDR3 DNA reads TGTGCCAGCAGCCCCCGGACGGACCTCACAGATACGCAGTATTTT. It encodes CASSPRTDLTDTQYF.

Comments on this clone: Other DNA sequences in this specimen translate into the identical CDR3. In DNA, the CDR3 is TGTGCCAGCAGTTACAGTTATGGGTACGAGCAGTACTTC. It specifies CASSYSYGYEQYF. This rearrangement joins TRBV6-5 to TRBJ2-7; D unresolved. Germline assignment: CDR1 MNHEY and CDR2 SVGAGI. V was trimmed by 2 bases and J by 4 bases, leaving 9 bases between them. The length of the CDR3 is 13 residues.

About this clone itself: This sample includes further DNA sequences coding for the same CDR3. The chain is built from TRBV5-1 and TRBJ2-7; 10 bases are a match to TRBD2. The CDR3 is 14 residues long. CDR1 and CDR2 from the germline V gene are SGHRS and YFSETQ. Losses at the gene ends were 1 base for V and 5 bases for J; bases not matched to a gene: 3. DNA of the CDR3: TGCGCCAGCAGCTTGAGGCTAGCGGGAGACGAGCAGTACTTC. This sequence encodes CASSLRLAGDEQYF.

This sequence joins TRBV18 and TRBJ2-3; possibly TRBD1 for D (6 bases). The CDR3 spans 14 residues. V lost 6 bases to trimming and J lost 4 bases, with 14 bases between them. Germline V gene sequence: CDR1 KGHSH, CDR2 LQKENI. The CDR3 DNA reads as TGTGCCAGCTCGGCACAGGGAAGCGCAGATACGCAGTATTTT. Translated: CASSAQGSADTQYF.

The chain recombines TRBV6-6 with TRBJ2-1, with TRBD2 identical over 7 bases. Looked up from germline, CDR1 is MNHNY and CDR2 is SVGAGI (reference sequence). V trimming: 2 bases; J trimming: 9 bases; junction bases outside the gene matches: 1. This CDR3 has 12 residues. CDR3 residues: CASSYRLAEQFF. Here the CDR3 DNA reads TGTGCCAGCAGTTACAGACTAGCTGAGCAGTTCTTC.

CDR3 sequence reads: CASRDGGTANEKLFF. In DNA form, the CDR3 reads TGTGCCAGCAGGGATGGGGGAACGGCTAATGAAAAACTGTTTTTT. The chain recombines TRBV6-1 with TRBJ1-4; D is perhaps TRBD1 (5 bases). In germline, CDR1 is MNHNS, CDR2 SASEGT. This CDR3 comprises 15 residues. Deletions cut 6 bases from V and 3 bases from J, with 14 bases between.

The V gene is TRBV27, the J gene TRBJ2-3; D remains ambiguous. The CDR3 length is 15 residues. V was shortened by 3 bases and J by 0 bases, with 10 bases between the two germline ends. The germline V gene encodes CDR1 MNHEY and CDR2 SMNVEV (reference sequence). The CDR3 DNA sequence: TGTGCCAGCAGTTTTGCTCGACCTAGCACAGATACGCAGTATTTT. This gives the protein CASSFARPSTDTQYF.

Remarks on this clone: The junction and the germline gene differ at one end; a read error may be behind it. Other DNA sequences within the sample encode an identical CDR3. This sequence joins TRBV12-5 and TRBJ1-2; D unclear. The CDR3 is 13 residues long. Germline CDR1 and CDR2: LGHNT and FRNRAP. CDR3 DNA sequence: TGTGCTAGTGGTTTGGGAGGGTTTCATGGCTACACTTTC. Translation: CASGLGGFHGYTF.

CDR3 amino acids: CASSLTPGVGSNYGYTF. The CDR3 DNA follows: TGTGCCAGCAGCTTGACTCCCGGGGTAGGGAGTAACTATGGCTACACCTTC. The chain recombines TRBV5-5 with TRBJ1-2; D is undetermined. This CDR3 is 17 amino acids long. Trimming took off 1 base at V and 1 base at J, with 17 bases between the two ends. The V gene's germline CDR1 is SGHKS and CDR2 YYEKEE (reference sequence). The full variable domain, with the rest looked up from reference TRBV5-5 and TRBJ1-2, is DAGVTQSPTHLIKTRGQQVTLRCSPISGHKSVSWYQQVLGQGPQFIFQYYEKEERGRGNFPDRFSARQFPNYSSELNVNALLLGDSALYLCASSLTPGVGSNYGYTFGSGTRLTVV.

This chain connects TRBV28 to TRBJ2-3, with a weak D call TRBD1 (5 bases). Trimming left V 2 bases short and J 2 bases short, with 14 bases between. The CDR3 runs to 16 residues. The germline V gene has CDR1 MDHEN and CDR2 SYDVKM. CDR3 amino acids: CASSLRNRPSTDTQYF. The DNA of the CDR3 is TGTGCCAGCAGTTTACGGAACAGGCCGTCCACAGATACGCAGTATTTT.

The V and J genes are TRBV28 and TRBJ2-5; TRBD2 might be the D (5 bases). Trimming left V 5 bases short and J 5 bases short, with 18 bases between. Germline V gene lookup returns CDR1 MDHEN and CDR2 SYDVKM. This CDR3 spans 15 amino acids. Written as DNA, the CDR3 is TGTGCCAGCAGTCCCCAAGATACTGGGGAGGAGACCCAGTACTTC. It translates to CASSPQDTGEETQYF.